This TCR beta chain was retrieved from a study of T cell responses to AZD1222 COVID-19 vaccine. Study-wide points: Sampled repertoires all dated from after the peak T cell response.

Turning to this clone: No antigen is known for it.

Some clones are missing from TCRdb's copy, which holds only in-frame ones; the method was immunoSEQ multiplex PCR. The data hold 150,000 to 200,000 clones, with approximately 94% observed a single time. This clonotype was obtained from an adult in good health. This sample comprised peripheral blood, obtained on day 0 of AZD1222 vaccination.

The CDR3 spells CASSLGSRETQYF. CDR3 DNA sequence: TGCGCCAGCAGCTTGGGCAGCCGAGAGACCCAGTACTTC. The J gene is TRBJ2-5, the V gene TRBV5-1; D unclear. The CDR3 totals 13 residues. Germline CDR1 SGHRS, CDR2 YFSETQ. With 0 bases removed from V and 4 bases from J, the gap between germline ends came to 7 bases.